This T cell receptor beta chain came from a study of cytomegalovirus exposure and HLA in healthy donors. Study information: An earlier analysis identified 120 million or so unique TCR beta sequences in about 200 million T cells. Study-wide findings and caveats: A likely sequencing artifact accounted for one observed cluster of highly shared sequence variants. Prior analysis indicated that the majority of TCR beta V segments exhibited productivity approximately 87% or approximately 30% of the time.

Trimming removed 10 bases from V and 4 bases from J, with 15 bases in between. The CDR3 runs to 12 residues. Primers included in the PCR were 60 Vbeta and 13 Jbeta primers. Sequenced by immunoSEQ multiplex PCR; TCRdb stores in-frame clones only, minus some. This table holds approximately 120,000 clones, roughly 70% found once. To note about this clone: Its antigen is unknown.

Healthy bone marrow donors made up the donor group. The specimen sequenced was PBMCs. This TCR was sampled from a woman in her 70s in good health and CMV-seropositive. This sequence joins TRBV5-3 and TRBJ2-7; weak D call: TRBD2 (5 bases). TRBV5-3 is labeled an ORF, and its function is uncertain. The CDR3: CAGSPGLYEQYF. CDR3 DNA: TGTGCCGGGTCTCCTGGACTTTACGAGCAGTACTTC.